This T cell receptor beta chain appears in the sequencing data of a study of T cell repertoires in cytomegalovirus infection. Study details: It was the public TCR beta signatures that indicated both CMV infection and matching HLA type. The study's findings and limits: Based on cumulative public TCR beta family frequency, carriers of CMV plus the relevant HLA were identified. CMV-specific HLA-C-restricted TCR beta clonotypes dominated the ex vivo response.

TCRdb used MiXCR to reprocess the reads, holding one entry per CDR3 protein. The table shows some 180,000 distinct CDR3 sequences, with roughly 9% occurring only once. This clonotype was counted ten times or more. The antigen remains unidentified. CDR3 length: 13 residues. V gave up 0 bases and J gave up 9 bases, with 9 bases separating them. Germline lookup yields CDR1 MNHNY and CDR2 SVGAGI (reference sequence). Specimen: PBMCs. The TCR was taken from a human donor in good health (CMV status not recorded). Some clones in this sample may be carry-over from other donors' samples. The chain uses TRBV6-6 and TRBJ1-5, with D perhaps TRBD1 (5 bases). CDR3 nucleotide sequence: TGTGCCAGCAGTTACTCAGGGGCGTCGCCCCAGCATTTT. Residues: CASSYSGASPQHF.